This TCR beta chain was found in a study of CD8 T cells in ankylosing spondylitis. Trimming cost V 2 bases and J 7 bases, with 10 bases left between them. The CDR3 loop spans 13 amino acids. Germline values: CDR1 SGHTA, CDR2 FQGTGA. Via MiXCR, TCRdb re-called the 5' RACE reads, giving one row per CDR3 protein. The top ten hold over 9% of the sample, which has about 130,000 distinct CDR3 sequences, around 7% seen once. This clonotype was observed at least ten times. The specimen sequenced was blood, either unsorted or a sorted T cell fraction (not recorded which). The rearrangement links TRBV7-3 to TRBJ2-3; D gene uncertain. The TCR was taken from a male donor with ankylosing spondylitis or in good health (not recorded which). Written as DNA, the CDR3 is TGTGCCAGCAGCTTAGCTAGGTCTAATACGCAGTATTTT. Its translation: CASSLARSNTQYF.